Sequencing of this TCR beta chain was carried out in a study of blood T cell repertoires in COVID-19. Study context: Sites across the United States, Italy and Spain contributed samples from acute and convalescent COVID-19. Sources were T cells, B-cell-depleted T cells, or PBMCs; the material itself was cDNA or gDNA.

Germline lookup yields CDR1 LNHDA and CDR2 SQIVND (reference sequence). Unmatched junction bases numbered 14, after V lost 6 bases and J lost 3 bases. This CDR3 contains 18 residues. Living in 20 to 30 US areas, the participants were between 18 and 89 years of age. Data came from immunoSEQ multiplex PCR; TCRdb stores just in-frame clones and leaves some out. The table has about 140,000 clones, 60% to 80% seen once; the top ten hold 2.5% to 3%. This receptor was obtained from a woman aged 45-65 years who had recovered from COVID-19. Sequenced: PBMCs or T cells enriched from blood (not recorded which). The genes are TRBV19 and TRBJ2-2, with 9 bases lining up with TRBD1. CDR3 amino acids: CASRYPPRDRAYTGELFF. Here the CDR3 DNA reads TGTGCCAGTAGATACCCCCCCAGGGACAGGGCTTACACCGGGGAGCTGTTTTTT.